The next 10 T cell receptor beta chains were all read from a single sample in a study of T cells expressing NK-cell markers. TCRdb reprocessed the 5' RACE reads, keeping one entry per CDR3 protein, no DNA. The table for this sample gives roughly 150,000 distinct CDR3 sequences. The sequencing input was blood T cells: a sorted CD56 or NKG2C T cell subset, CD4+ or CD8+ T cells, or bulk PBMC T cells (not recorded which). These TCRs come from a man between 18 and 69 years old in good health.

The chain links TRBV9 to TRBJ2-2; checking the TCRdb D call of TRBD2 is not possible without DNA. Germline CDR1 and CDR2: SGDLS and YYNGEE. The CDR3 runs to 17 residues. This chain's CDR3 is CASSVDGGGARTGELFF. Complete variable domain (other parts from reference TRBV9 and TRBJ2-2): DSGVTQTPKHLITATGQRVTLRCSPRSGDLSVYWYQQSLDQGLQFLIQYYNGEERAKGNILERFSAQQFPDLHSELNLSSLELGDSALYFCASSVDGGGARTGELFFGEGSRLTVL.

This chain uses TRBV4-1 with TRBJ2-1. Germline CDR1 and CDR2: MGHRA and YSYEKL. This CDR3 has 12 residues. This chain's CDR3 is CASSRGSYEQFF.

The chain recombines TRBV12-3 or TRBV12-4 with TRBJ2-3; TCRdb's D call, TRBD2, is unchecked because there is no DNA. The CDR3 totals 17 residues. CDR3: CASSPYRLARGTDTQYF.

V and J are TRBV2 and TRBJ2-5. The CDR3 extends over 12 amino acids. Looked up from germline, CDR1 is SNHLY and CDR2 is FYNNEI. The CDR3 is CASFGDQETQYF.

The gene calls are TRBV25-1 and TRBJ2-5; the D call from TCRdb, TRBD1, cannot be confirmed without DNA. Germline lookup yields CDR1 MGHDK and CDR2 SYGVNS. The CDR3 has 15 residues. CDR3 region: CASSELAQGDETQYF.

The chain combines TRBV5-1 with TRBJ2-7; TCRdb designates TRBD1, a call that cannot be tested without DNA. The CDR3 loop spans 15 amino acids. Germline-derived CDR1 and CDR2 are SGHRS and YFSETQ. The CDR3 sequence is CASSAPAGASYEQYF.

The chain links TRBV5-1 to TRBJ2-5; TCRdb's D call of TRBD1 is untestable without DNA. Germline V CDR1 and CDR2: SGHRS, YFSETQ. The CDR3 sequence is 15 residues long. Here the CDR3 reads CASSWTGGLVETQYF.

The gene calls are TRBV12-3 or TRBV12-4 and TRBJ2-1; the D call from TCRdb, TRBD1, cannot be confirmed without DNA. The CDR3 totals 14 residues. CDR3 amino acids: CASSKGTAYNEQFF.

The chain recombines TRBV9 with TRBJ2-2; TCRdb lists TRBD2, though no DNA is available to test this call. Germline CDR1 reads SGDLS; CDR2 reads YYNGEE. This CDR3 has 17 amino acids. The CDR3 loop reads CASSVAGTSGISGELFF. Filled out from reference TRBV9 and TRBJ2-2, the complete variable domain reads DSGVTQTPKHLITATGQRVTLRCSPRSGDLSVYWYQQSLDQGLQFLIQYYNGEERAKGNILERFSAQQFPDLHSELNLSSLELGDSALYFCASSVAGTSGISGELFFGEGSRLTVL.

The rearrangement links TRBV5-1 to TRBJ2-1. CDR1 and CDR2 from the germline V gene are SGHRS and YFSETQ. This CDR3 has 14 amino acids. The CDR3 protein is CASSPISSNNEQFF.